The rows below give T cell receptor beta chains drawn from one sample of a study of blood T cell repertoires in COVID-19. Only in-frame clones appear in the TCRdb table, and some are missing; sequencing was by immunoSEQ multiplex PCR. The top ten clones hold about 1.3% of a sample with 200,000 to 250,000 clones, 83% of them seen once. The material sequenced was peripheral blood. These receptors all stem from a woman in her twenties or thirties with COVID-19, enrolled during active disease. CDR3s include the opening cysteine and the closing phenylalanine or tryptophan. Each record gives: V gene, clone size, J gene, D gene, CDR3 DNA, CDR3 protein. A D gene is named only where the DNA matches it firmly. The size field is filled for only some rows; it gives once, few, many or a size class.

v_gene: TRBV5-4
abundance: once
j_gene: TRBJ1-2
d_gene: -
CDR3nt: TGTGCCAGCAGCACTACGACGGGATTTAACTATGGCTACACCTTC
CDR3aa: CASSTTTGFNYGYTF

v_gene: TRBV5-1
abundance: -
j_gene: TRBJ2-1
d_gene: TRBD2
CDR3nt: TGCGCCAGCAGCTTGGATCTAGCGGGATACAATGAGCAGTTCTTC
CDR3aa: CASSLDLAGYNEQFF

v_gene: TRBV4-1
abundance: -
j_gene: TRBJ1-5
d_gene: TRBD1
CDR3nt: TGCGCCAGCAGCCAAGCCTCGACAGGGGGCATCGGTTGGTCCCAGCATTTT
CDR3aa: CASSQASTGGIGWSQHF

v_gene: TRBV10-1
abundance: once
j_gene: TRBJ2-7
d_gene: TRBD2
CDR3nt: TGCGCCAGCAGCCGGGGGGACTACGAGCAGTACTTC
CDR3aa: CASSRGDYEQYF

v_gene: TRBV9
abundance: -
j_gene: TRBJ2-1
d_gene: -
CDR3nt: TGTGCCAGCAGCGTTGTCCCTGTTGGGAGCTCCTACAATGAGCAGTTCTTC
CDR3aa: CASSVVPVGSSYNEQFF

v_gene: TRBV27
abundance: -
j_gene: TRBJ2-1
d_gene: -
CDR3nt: TGTGCCAGCAGTTTCGGGGGAAATGAGCAGTTCTTC
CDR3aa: CASSFGGNEQFF

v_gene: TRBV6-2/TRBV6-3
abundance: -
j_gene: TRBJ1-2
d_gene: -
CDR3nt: TGTGCCAGCAGCCTTATAGTAGACTATGGCTACACCTTC
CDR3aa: CASSLIVDYGYTF

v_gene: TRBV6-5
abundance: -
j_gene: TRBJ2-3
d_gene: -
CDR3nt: TGTGCCAGCAGTTACTCGGGGGCAGGGGAAGATACGCAGTATTTT
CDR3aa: CASSYSGAGEDTQYF

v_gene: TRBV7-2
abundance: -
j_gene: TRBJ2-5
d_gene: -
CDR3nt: TGTGCCAGCAGCTTATACGGGATTGAGACCCAGTACTTC
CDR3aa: CASSLYGIETQYF

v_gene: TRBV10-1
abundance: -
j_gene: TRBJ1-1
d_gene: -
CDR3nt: TGCGCCAGCAGGTCGGGGGGAAAGAGCACTGAAGCTTTCTTT
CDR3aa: CASRSGGKSTEAFF

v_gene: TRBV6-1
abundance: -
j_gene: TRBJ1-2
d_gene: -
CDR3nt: TGTGCCAGCAGTGAACAAAACATAAATGGCTACACCTTC
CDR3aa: CASSEQNINGYTF

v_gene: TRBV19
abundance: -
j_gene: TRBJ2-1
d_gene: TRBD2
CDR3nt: TGTGCCAGTAGTACCCAACTAGCGGGGGAGTACAATGAGCAGTTCTTC
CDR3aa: CASSTQLAGEYNEQFF

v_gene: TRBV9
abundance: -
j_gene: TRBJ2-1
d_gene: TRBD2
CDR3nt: TGTGCCAGCAGCGGCATGAGCGGGAGCTCCTACAATGAGCAGTTCTTC
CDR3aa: CASSGMSGSSYNEQFF

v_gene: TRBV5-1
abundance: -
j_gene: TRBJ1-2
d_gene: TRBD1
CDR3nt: TGCGCCAGCAGCCTGGGACAGCGTAACTATGGCTACACCTTC
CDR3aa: CASSLGQRNYGYTF

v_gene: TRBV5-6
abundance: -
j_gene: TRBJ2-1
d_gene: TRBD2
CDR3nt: TGTGCCAGCAGCAATGTTCCGACTAGCGGGGGGAGGGAGTTCTTC
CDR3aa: CASSNVPTSGGREFF

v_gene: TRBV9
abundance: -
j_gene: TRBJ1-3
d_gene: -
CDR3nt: TGTGCCAGCAGCGTCGCTAGGGAGGGAAACACCATATATTTT
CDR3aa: CASSVAREGNTIYF

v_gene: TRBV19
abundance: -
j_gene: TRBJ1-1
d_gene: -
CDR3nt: TGTGCCAGTAGTCGACCGGCAGGGTTGAGCACTGAAGCTTTCTTT
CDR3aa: CASSRPAGLSTEAFF

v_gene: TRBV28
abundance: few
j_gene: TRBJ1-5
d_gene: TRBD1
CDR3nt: TGTGCCAGCTTCCCCCCAGGGGGTTACAATCAGCCCCAGCATTTT
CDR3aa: CASFPPGGYNQPQHF

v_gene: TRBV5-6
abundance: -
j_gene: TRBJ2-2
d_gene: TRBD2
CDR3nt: TGTGCCAGCAGCCCAGGACTAGCGGGGGGGCAAGGGGAGCTGTTTTTT
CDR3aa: CASSPGLAGGQGELFF

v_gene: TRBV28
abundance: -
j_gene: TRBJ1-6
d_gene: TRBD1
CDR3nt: TGTGCCAGCAGTTTATGGTGGGACAGGGGGATAAAGGATTCACCCCTCCACTTT
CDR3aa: CASSLWWDRGIKDSPLHF

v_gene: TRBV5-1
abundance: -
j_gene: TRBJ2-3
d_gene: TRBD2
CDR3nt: TGCGCCAGCTCGGTGGCTAGCGGAACAGATACGCAGTATTTT
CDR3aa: CASSVASGTDTQYF

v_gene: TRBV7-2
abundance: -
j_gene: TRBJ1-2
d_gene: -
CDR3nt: TGTGCCAGCAGCTTAGCCCAACTATCAGGGGTTGGCTACACCTTC
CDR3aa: CASSLAQLSGVGYTF

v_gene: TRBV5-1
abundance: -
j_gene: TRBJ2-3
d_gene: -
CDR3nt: TGCGCTAGCGCAAGGGGGAACACAGATACGCAGTATTTT
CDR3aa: CASARGNTDTQYF

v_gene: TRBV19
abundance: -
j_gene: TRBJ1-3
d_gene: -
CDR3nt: TGTGCCAGTAGTATAGATAACCGCGGTGGTGGAAACACCATATATTTT
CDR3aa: CASSIDNRGGGNTIYF

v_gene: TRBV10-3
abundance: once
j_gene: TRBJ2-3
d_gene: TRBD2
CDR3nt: TGTGCCATCAGTGGGGCTAGCGGGAGTGGTACGCAGTATTTT
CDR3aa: CAISGASGSGTQYF

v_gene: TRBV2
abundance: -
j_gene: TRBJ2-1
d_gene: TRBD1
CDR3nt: TGTGCCAGCAGGGGACAGGTCGGGAATGAGCAGTTCTTC
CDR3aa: CASRGQVGNEQFF